Following are 29 T cell receptor beta chains from one sample sequenced in a study of tumour-infiltrating T cells in Burkitt lymphoma. TCRdb keeps only in-frame clones here, not all; method: immunoSEQ multiplex PCR. The profile shows around 45,000 clones, less than 35% of them singletons. The sample taken for sequencing was tumor tissue. These receptors all stem from a human donor with Burkitt lymphoma.

V and J are TRBV6-5 and TRBJ1-1, with 7 bases fitting TRBD1. V lost 4 bases to trimming and J lost 4 bases; unmatched junction nucleotides: 6. CDR1 and CDR2 from the germline V gene are MNHEY and SVGAGI. CDR3 size: 14 residues. The CDR3 region has the DNA TGTGCCAGCAGTTGGACAGGCAGTCCCACTGAAGCTTTCTTT. It specifies CASSWTGSPTEAFF.

The genes are TRBV5-5 and TRBJ1-6, with D maybe TRBD1 (6 bases). V lost 2 bases, J lost 4 bases, and 7 bases lay in between. The V gene's germline CDR1 is SGHKS and CDR2 YYEKEE (reference sequence). CDR3 length: 14 amino acids. DNA for the CDR3: TGTGCCAGCAGCTTCACAGGGTATAATTCACCCCTCCACTTT. Translated, it gives CASSFTGYNSPLHF.

The chain couples TRBV2 to TRBJ1-3; TRBD1 might be the D (6 bases). The CDR3 extends over 16 amino acids. Germline V gene sequence: CDR1 SNHLY, CDR2 FYNNEI. V was trimmed by 1 base and J by 0 bases, leaving 10 bases between them. CDR3 loop: CASSEGTVLSGNTIYF. The CDR3 nucleotides read TGTGCCAGCAGTGAAGGGACAGTCCTCTCTGGAAACACCATATATTTT.

The chain joins TRBV19 to TRBJ2-6; no definite D call. V was shortened by 1 base and J by 4 bases, with 8 bases between the two germline ends. The CDR3 is 15 residues long. The germline V gene encodes CDR1 LNHDA and CDR2 SQIVND (reference sequence). CDR3 bases: TGTGCCAGTAGTATAGGCAGGCTAGGGGCCAACGTCCTGACTTTC. Its protein product is CASSIGRLGANVLTF.

The V and J genes are TRBV2 and TRBJ2-5, with D possibly being TRBD1 (5 bases). The CDR3 consists of 14 residues. V lost 7 bases, J lost 1 base, and 13 bases lay in between. Germline CDR1 reads SNHLY; CDR2 reads FYNNEI. DNA of the CDR3: TGTGCCAGCAAAGAAGCAGGGCCCCAAGAGACCCAGTACTTC. As protein: CASKEAGPQETQYF.

There are a few counts of this clone. The genes are TRBV12-5 and TRBJ2-1, with TRBD2 matching 8 bases. V shed 6 bases and J 1 base; nucleotides not matched to a gene: 5. The CDR3 is made up of 15 amino acids. Germline CDR1 is LGHNT and CDR2 is FRNRAP. CDR3 DNA: TGTGCTAGTGGGCTACTAGCGGCATCCTACAATGAGCAGTTCTTC. Protein product: CASGLLAASYNEQFF. The variable domain in full, completed from reference TRBV12-5 and TRBJ2-1, reads DARVTQTPRHKVTEMGQEVTMRCQPILGHNTVFWYRQTMMQGLELLAYFRNRAPLDDSGMPKDRFSAEMPDATLATLKIQPSEPRDSAVYFCASGLLAASYNEQFFGPGTRLTVL.

This rearrangement joins TRBV18 to TRBJ2-7; possible D gene TRBD2, 7 bases. This CDR3 is 16 amino acids long. V gave up 2 bases and J gave up 3 bases, with 17 bases separating them. Germline assignment: CDR1 KGHSH and CDR2 LQKENI. The CDR3 DNA reads as TGTGCCAGCTCACCATCCCGGGGGGCAGGGGACTACGAGCAGTACTTC. It codes for CASSPSRGAGDYEQYF.

The genes are TRBV4-3 and TRBJ2-7; 9 bases match TRBD2. V gave up 2 bases and J gave up 0 bases; unmatched junction bases: 5. In germline, CDR1 is LGHNA, CDR2 YSLEER. The CDR3 sequence is 16 residues long. CDR3 residues: CASSQSLAGDSYEQYF. The DNA of the CDR3 is TGCGCCAGCAGCCAATCTTTAGCGGGGGACTCCTACGAGCAGTACTTC.

The rearrangement uses TRBV6-6 and TRBJ1-5, with 7 bases that match TRBD1. Per the germline V gene, CDR1 is MNHNY and CDR2 is SVGAGI (reference sequence). Trimming took 5 bases from V and 2 from J; bases not matched to a gene: 6. The CDR3 is 15 amino acids. CDR3 coding DNA: TGTGCCAGCAGTACATACAGGGGAGGCAATCAGCCCCAGCATTTT. It yields the protein CASSTYRGGNQPQHF.

The chain combines TRBV11-2 with TRBJ1-3; unclear D gene. Trimming pared 1 base from V and 10 bases from J, leaving 11 bases between. There are 13 residues in the CDR3. Per germline, CDR1 SGHAT and CDR2 FQNNGV. This CDR3 reads CASSLVVRGTIYF. DNA for the CDR3: TGTGCCAGCAGCTTAGTGGTACGGGGAACCATATATTTT.

Only a few counts were recorded for this clone. The rearrangement uses TRBV11-2 and TRBJ2-5; tentatively, D is TRBD1 (5 bases). The CDR3 has 16 residues. The V and J ends lost 0 bases and 6 bases respectively, with 17 bases between them. Germline V gives CDR1 SGHAT, CDR2 FQNNGV. The CDR3 region has the DNA TGTGCCAGCAGCTTAGATTCGAAGGGGTTTCTGAAGACCCAGTACTTC. This translates into CASSLDSKGFLKTQYF.

The count of this clone is one. The chain combines TRBV28 with TRBJ1-2; a weak D match, TRBD1 (5 bases). The CDR3 contains 15 residues. Germline V gene sequence: CDR1 MDHEN, CDR2 SYDVKM. V was trimmed by 5 bases and J by 7 bases, leaving 20 bases between them. CDR3 sequence reads: CASSPPLGGFSGYTF. The CDR3 bases are TGTGCCAGCAGTCCCCCCCTTGGGGGTTTCAGTGGCTACACCTTC.

This clone was counted only a few times. The chain couples TRBV4-3 to TRBJ2-4; D possibly matches TRBD1 or TRBD2 (5 bases each). Germline loops: CDR1 LGHNA, CDR2 YSLEER. The CDR3 is 15 amino acids. V was pared by 0 bases and J by 9 bases, with 15 bases between. CDR3 sequence (DNA): TGCGCCAGCAGCCAAGAACACAGCAGGGAGAGCATTCAGTACTTC. This encodes CASSQEHSRESIQYF.

V gene TRBV13 combines with J gene TRBJ1-1; D is unclear. The CDR3 loop spans 13 amino acids. Per germline, CDR1 PRHDT and CDR2 FYEKMQ (reference sequence). V lost 5 bases, J lost 4 bases, and 11 bases lay in between. DNA for the CDR3: TGTGCCAGCAGCCAAGGCCACCTCACTGAAGCTTTCTTT. Protein sequence: CASSQGHLTEAFF.

The chain carries TRBV9 and TRBJ1-5; 11 bases map to TRBD1. V dropped 3 bases and J dropped 7; count of bases not matched to a gene: 0. CDR1 is SGDLS, CDR2 YYNGEE, per germline. The CDR3 covers 13 residues. CDR3 DNA sequence: TGTGCCAGCAGCGGGACAGGGGGCCAGCCCCAGCATTTT. It translates to CASSGTGGQPQHF.

The CDR3 sequence: CAIRGDTGNTEAFF. CDR3 in DNA: TGTGCCATCAGAGGGGACACAGGGAACACTGAAGCTTTCTTT. This sequence joins TRBV10-3 and TRBJ1-1, with a weak D call TRBD1 (6 bases). The CDR3 totals 14 residues. Trimming shortened V by 6 bases and J by 1 base, and 12 bases separated the two germline ends. Germline V lookup: CDR1 ENHRY, CDR2 SYGVKD.

V is TRBV4-2 and J is TRBJ2-1; 13 nucleotides agree with TRBD2. The CDR3 is 18 residues long. Germline CDR1 and CDR2: LGHNA and YNFKEQ. V lost 4 bases, J lost 7 bases, and 13 bases stayed unmatched. DNA for the CDR3: TGTGCCAGCAGCCTTACTACTAGCGGGGGGGCCTTGTGGAATGAGCAGTTCTTC. Protein sequence: CASSLTTSGGALWNEQFF.

In nucleotides, the CDR3 is TGTGCCAGCAGTTACGGGACTAGGGCGTTTGAGCAGTTCTTC. This codes for CASSYGTRAFEQFF. The chain has TRBV6-5 and TRBJ2-1; 8 bases map to TRBD2. Germline CDR1 reads MNHEY; CDR2 reads SVGAGI. The CDR3 is made up of 14 amino acids. Losses at the gene ends were 2 bases for V and 9 bases for J; bases not matched to a gene: 6.

This chain connects TRBV28 to TRBJ1-4; 9 bases are a match to TRBD1. The J segment lost 6 bases and the V segment lost 5 bases, leaving 7 bases of the junction unmatched. Germline CDR1 reads MDHEN; CDR2 reads SYDVKM. The CDR3 is 15 amino acids. This CDR3 is CASSIIRDRDEKLFF. The CDR3 coding sequence is TGTGCCAGCAGTATAATCCGGGACAGGGATGAAAAACTGTTTTTT. The full variable domain, completed using reference TRBV28 and TRBJ1-4, is DVKVTQSSRYLVKRTGEKVFLECVQDMDHENMFWYRQDPGLGLRLIYFSYDVKMKEKGDIPEGYSVSREKKERFSLILESASTNQTSMYLCASSIIRDRDEKLFFGSGTQLSVL.

J is TRBJ1-6 and V is TRBV4-2, with D perhaps matching TRBD1 (5 bases). The CDR3 runs to 17 residues. The V gene's germline CDR1 is LGHNA and CDR2 YNFKEQ. Trimming took 8 bases from V and 2 from J, leaving 19 bases between them. CDR3 protein: CASARSSRAAYNSPLHF. The CDR3 DNA is TGTGCCAGCGCTCGCTCGAGCAGGGCGGCCTATAATTCACCCCTCCACTTT.

The J gene is TRBJ1-1, the V gene TRBV2; tentative D call: TRBD1 (6 bases). The germline gives CDR1 SNHLY, CDR2 FYNNEI. Trimming stripped 4 bases from V and 4 bases from J, with 10 bases between. The CDR3 totals 13 residues. Here the CDR3 reads CASSVGRGTEAFF. CDR3 DNA sequence: TGTGCCAGCAGTGTGGGCAGGGGCACTGAAGCTTTCTTT.

The chain has TRBV18 and TRBJ2-7; D gene ambiguous. The ends were cut back, 5 bases at V and 3 bases at J, with 8 bases in the middle. This CDR3 spans 12 amino acids. The germline CDR1 and CDR2 sequences are KGHSH and LQKENI. The CDR3 DNA is TGTGCCAGCTCAAGGTACGGCTACGAGCAGTACTTC. Translation: CASSRYGYEQYF.

The table lists this clone with a few counts. The chain carries TRBV2 and TRBJ2-6; TRBD2 might be the D (6 bases). The germline V gene encodes CDR1 SNHLY and CDR2 FYNNEI. Trimming pared 3 bases from V and 4 bases from J, leaving 10 bases between. The CDR3 has 15 amino acids. CDR3 DNA sequence: TGTGCCAGCAGTGATGCGGGACCCGGGGCCAACGTCCTGACTTTC. It is translated as CASSDAGPGANVLTF.

This clone has just a few counts. The genes are TRBV18 and TRBJ1-2, with a possible D match to TRBD1 (6 bases). CDR3 length: 17 residues. CDR1 and CDR2 (germline): KGHSH, LQKENI. V shed 2 bases and J shed 7 bases, with 23 bases lying between them. This chain's CDR3 is CASSPYQPGQSGSGYTF. The DNA of the CDR3 is TGTGCCAGCTCACCATATCAGCCCGGACAGTCGGGTTCTGGCTACACCTTC.

The chain uses TRBV5-6 and TRBJ2-7; D unresolved. The CDR3 extends over 13 amino acids. V was clipped by 3 bases and J by 0 bases, with 7 bases between them. The V gene's germline CDR1 is SGHDT and CDR2 YYEEEE. This CDR3 is CASSSDVSYEQYF. The CDR3, as DNA: TGTGCCAGCAGCTCGGACGTCTCCTACGAGCAGTACTTC.

The V and J genes are TRBV10-1 and TRBJ2-1; 10 bases line up with TRBD2. CDR1 is WNHNN and CDR2 is SYGVQD in the germline V gene (reference sequence). There are 23 residues in the CDR3. The junction had 25 bases not matched to a gene; V was cut back by 0 bases and J by 5 bases. CDR3 residues: CASSESFAGHAVKRGGRDNEQFF. In DNA form, the CDR3 reads TGCGCCAGCAGTGAGTCGTTTGCGGGTCACGCCGTCAAGCGGGGGGGCCGGGACAATGAGCAGTTCTTC.

The chain links TRBV4-3 to TRBJ1-6; D not certain. The germline CDR1 and CDR2 sequences are LGHNA and YSLEER. Trimming took 6 bases from V and 7 from J, leaving 10 bases between them. The CDR3 extends over 13 amino acids. CDR3 region: CASRGLRNSPLHF. For the CDR3, the DNA is TGCGCCAGCAGGGGTCTTAGGAATTCACCCCTCCACTTT.

The gene calls are TRBV7-9 and TRBJ1-1; D possibly corresponds to TRBD1 (5 bases). This CDR3 has 14 residues. Per germline, CDR1 SEHNR and CDR2 FQNEAQ (reference sequence). V gave up 5 bases and J gave up 10 bases, with 20 bases separating them. The CDR3: CASSQGAAPRRAFF. The CDR3 coding sequence is TGTGCCAGCAGCCAAGGGGCAGCCCCACGTAGAGCTTTCTTT.

This rearrangement joins TRBV6-5 to TRBJ2-1; TRBD1 or TRBD2 may be the D gene (5 bases each). CDR3 length equals 15 residues. Per the germline V gene, CDR1 is MNHEY and CDR2 is SVGAGI. V was pared by 6 bases and J by 1 base, with 13 bases between. The CDR3 reads CASSPTWGSYNEQFF. DNA for the CDR3: TGTGCCAGCAGCCCAACGTGGGGGTCCTACAATGAGCAGTTCTTC.